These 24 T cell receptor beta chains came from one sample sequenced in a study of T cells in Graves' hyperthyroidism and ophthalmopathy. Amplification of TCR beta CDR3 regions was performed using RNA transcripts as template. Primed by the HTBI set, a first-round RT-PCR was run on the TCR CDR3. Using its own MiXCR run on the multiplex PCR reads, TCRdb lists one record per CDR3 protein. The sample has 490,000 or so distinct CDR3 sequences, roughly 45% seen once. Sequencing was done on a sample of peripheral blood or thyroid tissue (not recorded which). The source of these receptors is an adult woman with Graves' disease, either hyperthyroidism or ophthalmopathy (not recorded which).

The CDR3 spells CAISARENYDGYTF. DNA of the CDR3: TGTGCCATCAGTGCTAGAGAGAACTATGATGGCTACACCTTC. This chain uses TRBV10-3 with TRBJ1-2; no reliable D call. V lost 4 bases and J 6 bases, leaving 15 bases between the germline ends. The CDR3 has 14 amino acids. Germline assignment: CDR1 ENHRY and CDR2 SYGVKD.

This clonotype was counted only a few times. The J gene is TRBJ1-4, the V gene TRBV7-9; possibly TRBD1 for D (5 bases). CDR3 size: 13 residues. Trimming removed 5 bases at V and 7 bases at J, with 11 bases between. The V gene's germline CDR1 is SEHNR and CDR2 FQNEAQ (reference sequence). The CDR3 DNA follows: TGTGCCAGCAGCGAAGGGGTAGGTGAAAAACTGTTTTTT. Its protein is CASSEGVGEKLFF.

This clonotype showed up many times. CDR3 coding DNA: TGCAGCGTTGATCAGGGACACACCGGGGAGCTGTTTTTT. Its translation is CSVDQGHTGELFF. The rearrangement joins TRBV29-1 to TRBJ2-2; D might be TRBD1 or TRBD2, each matching 5 bases. Trimming left V 3 bases short and J 3 bases short, with 8 bases between. The CDR3 spans 13 residues. Germline CDR1 and CDR2: SQVTM and ANQGSEA.

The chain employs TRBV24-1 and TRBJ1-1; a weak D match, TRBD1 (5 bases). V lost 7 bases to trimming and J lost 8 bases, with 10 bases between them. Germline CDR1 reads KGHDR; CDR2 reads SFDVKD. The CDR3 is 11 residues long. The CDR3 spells CATRQRTEAFF. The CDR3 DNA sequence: TGTGCCACCAGGCAAAGGACAGAAGCTTTCTTT.

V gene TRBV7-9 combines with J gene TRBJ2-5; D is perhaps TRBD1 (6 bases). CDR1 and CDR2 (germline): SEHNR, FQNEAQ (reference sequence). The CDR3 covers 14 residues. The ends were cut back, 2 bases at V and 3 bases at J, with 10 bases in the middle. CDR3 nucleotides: TGTGCCAGCAGCTTAATGGGGGCAAAAGAGACCCAGTACTTC. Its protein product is CASSLMGAKETQYF.

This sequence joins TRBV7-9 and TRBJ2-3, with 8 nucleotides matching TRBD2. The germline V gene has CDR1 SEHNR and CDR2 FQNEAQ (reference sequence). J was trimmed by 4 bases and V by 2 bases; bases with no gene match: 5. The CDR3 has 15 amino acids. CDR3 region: CASSLPSGSADTQYF. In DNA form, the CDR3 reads TGTGCCAGCAGCTTACCGAGCGGGAGTGCAGATACGCAGTATTTT.

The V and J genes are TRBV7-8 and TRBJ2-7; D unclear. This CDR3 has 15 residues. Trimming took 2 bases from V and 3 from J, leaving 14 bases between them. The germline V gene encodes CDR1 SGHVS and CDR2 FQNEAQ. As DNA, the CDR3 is TGTGCCAGCAGCTTAATTGCAGACCCCAACTACGAGCAGTACTTC. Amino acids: CASSLIADPNYEQYF.

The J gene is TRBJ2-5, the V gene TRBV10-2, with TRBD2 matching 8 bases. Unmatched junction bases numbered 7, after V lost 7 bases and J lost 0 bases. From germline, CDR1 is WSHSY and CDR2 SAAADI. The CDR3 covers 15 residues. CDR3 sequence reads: CASTLGLGYQETQYF. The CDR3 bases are TGCGCCAGCACCCTGGGACTAGGGTACCAAGAGACCCAGTACTTC.

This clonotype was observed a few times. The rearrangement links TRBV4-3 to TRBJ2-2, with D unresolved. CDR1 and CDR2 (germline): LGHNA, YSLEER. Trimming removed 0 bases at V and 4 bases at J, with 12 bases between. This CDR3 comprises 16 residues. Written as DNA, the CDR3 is TGCGCCAGCAGCCAAGAAGACTCCCCTGGCACCGGGGAGCTGTTTTTT. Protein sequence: CASSQEDSPGTGELFF.

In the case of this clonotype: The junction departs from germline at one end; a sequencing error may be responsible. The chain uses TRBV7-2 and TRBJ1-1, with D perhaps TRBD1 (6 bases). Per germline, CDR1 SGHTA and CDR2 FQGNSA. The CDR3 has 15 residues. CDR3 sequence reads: CASSATGWGNTEAFF. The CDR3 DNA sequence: TGCGCCAGCAGCGCCACAGGGTGGGGCAACACTGAAGCTTTCTTT.

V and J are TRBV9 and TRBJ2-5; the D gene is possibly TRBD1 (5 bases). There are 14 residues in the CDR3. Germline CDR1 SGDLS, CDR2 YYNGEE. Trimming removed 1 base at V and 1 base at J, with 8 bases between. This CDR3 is CASSVQGRQETQYF. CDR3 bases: TGTGCCAGCAGCGTACAGGGTCGCCAAGAGACCCAGTACTTC. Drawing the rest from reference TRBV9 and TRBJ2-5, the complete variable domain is DSGVTQTPKHLITATGQRVTLRCSPRSGDLSVYWYQQSLDQGLQFLIQYYNGEERAKGNILERFSAQQFPDLHSELNLSSLELGDSALYFCASSVQGRQETQYFGPGTRLLVL.

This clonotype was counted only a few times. The CDR3 sequence is CSAALTGTRPWDEQYF. The CDR3 DNA sequence: TGCAGTGCCGCACTGACTGGTACGCGACCTTGGGACGAGCAGTACTTC. The chain recombines TRBV20-1 with TRBJ2-7; D is unclear. This CDR3 comprises 16 residues. Germline assignment: CDR1 DFQATT and CDR2 SNEGSKA (reference sequence). The V end was cut by 6 bases, the J end by 5 bases, with 26 bases between.

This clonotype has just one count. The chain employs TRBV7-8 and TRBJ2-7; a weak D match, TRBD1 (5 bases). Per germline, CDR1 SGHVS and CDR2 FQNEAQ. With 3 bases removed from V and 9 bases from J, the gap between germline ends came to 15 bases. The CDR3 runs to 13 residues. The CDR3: CASSLTGHFGQYF. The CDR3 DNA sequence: TGTGCCAGCAGCTTGACCGGACATTTCGGGCAGTACTTC.

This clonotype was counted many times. The CDR3 sequence is CSARELLANYEQYF. In nucleotides, the CDR3 is TGCAGTGCTAGAGAACTTCTAGCGAACTACGAGCAGTACTTC. The chain carries TRBV20-1 and TRBJ2-7; possibly TRBD2 for D (6 bases). From germline, CDR1 is DFQATT and CDR2 SNEGSKA (reference sequence). This CDR3 has 14 residues. V lost 0 bases and J 3 bases, leaving 12 bases between the germline ends.

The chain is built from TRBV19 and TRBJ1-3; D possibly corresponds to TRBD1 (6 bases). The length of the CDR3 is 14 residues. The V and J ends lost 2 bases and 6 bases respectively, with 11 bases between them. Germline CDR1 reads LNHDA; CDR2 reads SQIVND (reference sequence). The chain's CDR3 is CASSIRRGENTIYF. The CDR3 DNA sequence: TGTGCCAGTAGTATACGCAGGGGCGAAAACACCATATATTTT.

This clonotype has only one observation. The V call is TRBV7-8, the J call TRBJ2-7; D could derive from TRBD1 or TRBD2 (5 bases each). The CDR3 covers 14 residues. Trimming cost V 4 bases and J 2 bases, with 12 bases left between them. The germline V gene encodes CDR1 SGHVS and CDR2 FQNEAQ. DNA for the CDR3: TGTGCCAGCAGCTCCCGGGACGGACCCTACGAGCAGTACTTC. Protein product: CASSSRDGPYEQYF.

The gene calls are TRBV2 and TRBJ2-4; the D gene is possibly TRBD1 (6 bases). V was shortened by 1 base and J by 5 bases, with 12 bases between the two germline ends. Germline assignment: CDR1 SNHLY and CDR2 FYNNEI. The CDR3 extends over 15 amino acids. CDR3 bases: TGTGCCAGCAGTGAAGTCAGGGGAAGCCAAAACATTCAGTACTTC. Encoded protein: CASSEVRGSQNIQYF.

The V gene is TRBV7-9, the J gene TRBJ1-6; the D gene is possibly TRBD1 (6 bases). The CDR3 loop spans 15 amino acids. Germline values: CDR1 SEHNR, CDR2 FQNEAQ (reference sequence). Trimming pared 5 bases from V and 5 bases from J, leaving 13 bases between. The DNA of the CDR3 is TGTGCCAGCAGCCCCCACAGGGTCCATAATTCACCCCTCCACTTT. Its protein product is CASSPHRVHNSPLHF.

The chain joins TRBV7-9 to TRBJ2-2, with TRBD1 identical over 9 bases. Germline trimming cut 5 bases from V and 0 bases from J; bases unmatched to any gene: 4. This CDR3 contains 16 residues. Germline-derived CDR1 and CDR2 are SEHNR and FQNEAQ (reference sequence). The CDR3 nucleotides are TGTGCCAGCAGCACCGGGACAGGGACGAACACCGGGGAGCTGTTTTTT. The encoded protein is CASSTGTGTNTGELFF.

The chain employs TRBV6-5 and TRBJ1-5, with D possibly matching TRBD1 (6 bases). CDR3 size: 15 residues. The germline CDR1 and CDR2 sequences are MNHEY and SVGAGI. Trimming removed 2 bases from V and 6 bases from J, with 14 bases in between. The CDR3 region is CASSYMRPGAQPQHF. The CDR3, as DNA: TGTGCCAGCAGTTACATGCGTCCAGGGGCTCAGCCCCAGCATTTT.

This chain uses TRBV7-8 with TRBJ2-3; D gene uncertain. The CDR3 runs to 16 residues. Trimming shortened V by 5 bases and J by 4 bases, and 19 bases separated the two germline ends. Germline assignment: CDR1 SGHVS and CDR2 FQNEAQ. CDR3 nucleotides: TGTGCCAGCAGCCGAGTTATGGGTCCTGGCGCAGATACGCAGTATTTT. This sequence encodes CASSRVMGPGADTQYF.

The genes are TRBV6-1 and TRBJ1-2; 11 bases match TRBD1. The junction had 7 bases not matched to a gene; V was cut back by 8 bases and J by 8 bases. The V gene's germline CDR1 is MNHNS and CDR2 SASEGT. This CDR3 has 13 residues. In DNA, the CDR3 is TGTGCCAGCTCCGGGACAGGGGGTACGGGCTACACCTTC. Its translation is CASSGTGGTGYTF.

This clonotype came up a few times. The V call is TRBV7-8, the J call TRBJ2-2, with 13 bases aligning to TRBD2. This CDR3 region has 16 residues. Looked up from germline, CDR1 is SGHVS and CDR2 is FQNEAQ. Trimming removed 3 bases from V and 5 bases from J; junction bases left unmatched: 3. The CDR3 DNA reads TGTGCCAGCAGCTTCGGGACTAGCGGGAAAACCGGGGAGCTGTTTTTT. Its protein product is CASSFGTSGKTGELFF.

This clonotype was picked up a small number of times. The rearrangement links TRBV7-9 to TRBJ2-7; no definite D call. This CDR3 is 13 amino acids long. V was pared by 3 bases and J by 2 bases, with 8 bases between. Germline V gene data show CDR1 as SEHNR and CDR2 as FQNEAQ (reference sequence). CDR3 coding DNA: TGTGCCAGCAGCTTCCGGACGACCTACGAGCAGTACTTC. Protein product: CASSFRTTYEQYF. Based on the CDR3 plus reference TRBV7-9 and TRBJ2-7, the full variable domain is DTGVSQNPRHKITKRGQNVTFRCDPISEHNRLYWYRQTLGQGPEFLTYFQNEAQLEKSRLLSDRFSAERPKGSFSTLEIQRTEQGDSAMYLCASSFRTTYEQYFGPGTRLTVT.